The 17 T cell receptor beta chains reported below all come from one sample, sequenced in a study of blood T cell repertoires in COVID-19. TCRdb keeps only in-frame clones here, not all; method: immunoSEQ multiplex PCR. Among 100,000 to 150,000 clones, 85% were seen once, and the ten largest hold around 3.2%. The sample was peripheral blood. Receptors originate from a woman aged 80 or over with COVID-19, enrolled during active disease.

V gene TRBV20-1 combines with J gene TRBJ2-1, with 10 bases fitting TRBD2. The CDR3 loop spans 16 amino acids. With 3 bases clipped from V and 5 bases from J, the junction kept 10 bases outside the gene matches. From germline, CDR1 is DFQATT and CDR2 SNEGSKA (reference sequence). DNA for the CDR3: TGCAGTGCTAGTGTTCTAGCGGGAGTCTTCGACAATGAGCAGTTCTTC. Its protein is CSASVLAGVFDNEQFF.

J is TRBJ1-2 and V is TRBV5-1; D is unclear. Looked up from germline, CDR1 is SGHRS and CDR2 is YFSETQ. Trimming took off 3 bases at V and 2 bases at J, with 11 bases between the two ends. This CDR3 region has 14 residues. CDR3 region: CASSSSGGNYGYTF. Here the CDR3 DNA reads TGCGCCAGCAGCTCGTCAGGAGGGAACTATGGCTACACCTTC.

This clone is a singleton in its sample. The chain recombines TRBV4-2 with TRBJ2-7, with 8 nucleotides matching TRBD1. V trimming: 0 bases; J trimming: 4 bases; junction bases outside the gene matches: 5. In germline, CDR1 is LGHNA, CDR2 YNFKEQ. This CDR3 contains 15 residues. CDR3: CASSQEQGGNYEQYF. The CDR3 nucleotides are TGTGCCAGCAGCCAAGAACAGGGGGGCAATTACGAGCAGTACTTC.

The CDR3 nucleotides are TGTGCCAGTAGTACTAACCGGGATCAGCCCCAGCATTTT. As protein: CASSTNRDQPQHF. The chain links TRBV19 to TRBJ1-5; D is ambiguous. Germline V gene lookup returns CDR1 LNHDA and CDR2 SQIVND (reference sequence). V was pared by 4 bases and J by 5 bases, with 9 bases between. The CDR3 is 13 amino acids.

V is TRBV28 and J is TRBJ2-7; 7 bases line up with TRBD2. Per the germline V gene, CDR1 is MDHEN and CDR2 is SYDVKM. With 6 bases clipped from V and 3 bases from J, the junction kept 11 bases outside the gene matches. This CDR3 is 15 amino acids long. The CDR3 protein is CASSKVAGAGYEQYF. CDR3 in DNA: TGTGCCAGCAGCAAGGTGGCGGGAGCGGGCTACGAGCAGTACTTC.

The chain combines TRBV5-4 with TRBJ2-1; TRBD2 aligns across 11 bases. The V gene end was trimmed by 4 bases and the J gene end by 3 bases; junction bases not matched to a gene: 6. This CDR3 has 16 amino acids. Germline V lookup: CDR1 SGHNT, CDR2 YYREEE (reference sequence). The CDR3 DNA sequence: TGTGCCAGCAGCGTCGGGACTAGCGGACTCTACAATGAGCAGTTCTTC. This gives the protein CASSVGTSGLYNEQFF. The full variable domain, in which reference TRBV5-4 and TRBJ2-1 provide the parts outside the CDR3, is ETGVTQSPTHLIKTRGQQVTLRCSSQSGHNTVSWYQQALGQGPQFIFQYYREEENGRGNFPPRFSGLQFPNYSSELNVNALELDDSALYLCASSVGTSGLYNEQFFGPGTRLTVL.

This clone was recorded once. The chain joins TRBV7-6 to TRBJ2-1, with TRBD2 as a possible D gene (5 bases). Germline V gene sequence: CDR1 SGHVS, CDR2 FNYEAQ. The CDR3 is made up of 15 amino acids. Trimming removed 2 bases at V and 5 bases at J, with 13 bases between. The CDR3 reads CASSLPPSRNNEQFF. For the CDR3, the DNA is TGTGCCAGCAGCTTACCGCCTAGCCGAAACAATGAGCAGTTCTTC.

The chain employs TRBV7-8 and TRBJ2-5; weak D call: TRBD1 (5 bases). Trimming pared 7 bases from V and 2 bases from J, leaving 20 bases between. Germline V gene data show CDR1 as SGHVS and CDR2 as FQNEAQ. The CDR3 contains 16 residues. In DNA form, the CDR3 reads TGTGCCAGCACCTACCCGCCATCAGGGTCTCAAGAGACCCAGTACTTC. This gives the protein CASTYPPSGSQETQYF.

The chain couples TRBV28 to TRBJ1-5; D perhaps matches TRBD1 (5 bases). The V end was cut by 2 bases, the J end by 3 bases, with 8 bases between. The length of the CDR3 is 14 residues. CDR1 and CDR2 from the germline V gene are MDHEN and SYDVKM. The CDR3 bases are TGTGCCAGCAGTTTAGGAGGGGCCAATCAGCCCCAGCATTTT. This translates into CASSLGGANQPQHF.

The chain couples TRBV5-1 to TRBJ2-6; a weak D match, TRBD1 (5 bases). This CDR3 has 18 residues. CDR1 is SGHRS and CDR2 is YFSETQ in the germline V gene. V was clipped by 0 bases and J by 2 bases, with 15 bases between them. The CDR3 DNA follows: TGCGCCAGCAGCTTGGGAAGGGGTATAGGGACTGGGGCCAACGTCCTGACTTTC. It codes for CASSLGRGIGTGANVLTF.

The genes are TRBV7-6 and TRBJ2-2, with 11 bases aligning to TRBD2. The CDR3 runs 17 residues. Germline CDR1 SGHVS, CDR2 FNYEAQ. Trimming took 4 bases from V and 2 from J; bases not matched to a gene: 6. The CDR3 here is CASSSRLAGFNTGELFF. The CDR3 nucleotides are TGTGCCAGCAGCTCCCGACTAGCGGGATTTAACACCGGGGAGCTGTTTTTT.

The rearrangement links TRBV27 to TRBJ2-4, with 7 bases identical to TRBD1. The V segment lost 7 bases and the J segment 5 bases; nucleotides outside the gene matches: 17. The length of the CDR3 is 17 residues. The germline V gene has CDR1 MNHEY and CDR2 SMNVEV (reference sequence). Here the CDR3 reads CASTPLWDSGLQNIQYF. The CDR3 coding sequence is TGTGCCAGCACTCCCCTCTGGGACAGTGGGCTCCAAAACATTCAGTACTTC.

CDR3 DNA: TGTGCCACCAGATCACCTGTGAGGACTGAAGCTTTCTTT. Its translation: CATRSPVRTEAFF. This chain links TRBV24-1 with TRBJ1-1; D remains ambiguous. V dropped 7 bases and J dropped 5 bases, with 13 bases sitting between them. Germline CDR1 and CDR2: KGHDR and SFDVKD. CDR3 length: 13 amino acids.

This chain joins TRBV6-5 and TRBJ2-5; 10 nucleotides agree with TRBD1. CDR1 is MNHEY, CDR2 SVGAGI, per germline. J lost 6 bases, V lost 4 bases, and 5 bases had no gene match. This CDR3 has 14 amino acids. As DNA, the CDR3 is TGTGCCAGCAGTTCGACAGGGGGCATCAAGACCCAGTACTTC. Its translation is CASSSTGGIKTQYF.

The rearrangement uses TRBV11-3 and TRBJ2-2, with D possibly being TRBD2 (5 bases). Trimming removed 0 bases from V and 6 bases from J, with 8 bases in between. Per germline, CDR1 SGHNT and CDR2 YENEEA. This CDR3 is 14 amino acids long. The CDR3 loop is CASSLEGAPGELFF. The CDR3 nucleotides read TGTGCCAGCAGCTTAGAGGGAGCCCCCGGGGAGCTGTTTTTT.

The CDR3 nucleotides are TGTGCCAGTAGCCGGGGGGCAGATCACACCGGGGAGCTGTTTTTT. Its protein product is CASSRGADHTGELFF. The rearrangement uses TRBV19 and TRBJ2-2; a possible D gene is TRBD2 (7 bases). The CDR3 covers 15 residues. Germline lookup yields CDR1 LNHDA and CDR2 SQIVND (reference sequence). Trimming stripped 6 bases from V and 3 bases from J, with 14 bases between.

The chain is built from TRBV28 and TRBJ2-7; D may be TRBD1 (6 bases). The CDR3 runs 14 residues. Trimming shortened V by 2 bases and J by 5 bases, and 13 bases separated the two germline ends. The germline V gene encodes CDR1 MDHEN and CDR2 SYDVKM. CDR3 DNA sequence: TGTGCCAGCAGTTTACCCAGGGGTGGCGACGAGCAGTACTTC. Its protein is CASSLPRGGDEQYF.